This TCR beta chain was obtained from a study of blood T cell repertoires in COVID-19. Whole-study context: From the United States, Italy and Spain came samples of acute and convalescent COVID-19.

Assay: immunoSEQ multiplex PCR; the TCRdb copy retains only in-frame clones and omits some. There are 230,000 or so clones in the sample; roughly 84% occur only once, and 4.4% lies in the top ten. CDR3 size: 15 residues. Germline CDR1 reads GTSNPN; CDR2 reads SVGIG (reference sequence). The V end was cut by 2 bases, the J end by 4 bases, with 15 bases between. The V call is TRBV30, the J call TRBJ2-1; D is possibly TRBD2 (5 bases). Sequencing used peripheral blood. The TCR originated in a man aged 45-65 years with active or convalescent COVID-19. The CDR3 spells CAWSPPGSYYNEQFF. CDR3 DNA: TGTGCCTGGAGTCCTCCGGGATCCTATTACAATGAGCAGTTCTTC.